This T cell receptor (beta chain) was observed in a study of shared clonotypes between healthy human individuals. Study findings and constraints: Some clonotypes were shared by all four sorted-subset donors, while others were not shared. The non-shared ones had lower generation probabilities than the shared ones. Researchers sampled blood only, noting tissue repertoires likely differ.

CD4+ cell separation produced CD45RA+ naive and CD45RA-negative memory subsets. Comments on this clone: Its specificity is unknown. Other DNA sequences in the sample encode the same CDR3.

Libraries were prepared by immunoSEQ multiplex PCR; TCRdb keeps only in-frame clonotypes and omits some of them. The data show about 1 million clones, about 75% seen once. The receptor comes from a man younger than 35 in good health. Material for sequencing was memory CD4+ T cells sorted from blood. Subset described: CD45RA-negative fraction.

The CDR3 sequence is CASSQGNRGPSGNTIYF. CDR3 nucleotides: TGCGCCAGCAGCCAGGGTAACAGGGGGCCCTCTGGAAACACCATATATTTT. The rearrangement uses TRBV4-1 and TRBJ1-3, with 9 bases aligning to TRBD1. CDR1 and CDR2 from the germline V gene are MGHRA and YSYEKL. The CDR3 runs 17 residues. V lost 3 bases and J lost 0; bases outside the gene matches: 6.